The T cell receptor beta chain under discussion was sequenced for a study of T cell clonality in common variable immunodeficiency. CVID and control samples used equivalent genomic DNA input. Profiled with immunoSEQ multiplex PCR; TCRdb holds only in-frame clones, not every one. There are around 24,000 clones in the sample, none observed a single time. Diagnosis required reduced IgG, IgA and/or IgM with specific antibody deficiency. CVID subjects had received replacement immunoglobulin for at least one year. Heparinized whole blood, 5 to 8 ml, came from each donor. Study outcomes and limitations: Common variable immunodeficiency TCR beta sequences reportedly had fewer deletions and N-nucleotide insertions.

This clone has just a few counts. Its target is not known. The missing CDR3 end, 3 residues past where the read stops, is filled in from the germline J gene. Trimming shortened V by 6 bases and J by 2 bases, and 20 bases separated the two germline ends. The CDR3 sequence is 15 residues long. Germline CDR1 is DFQATT and CDR2 is SNEGSKA (reference sequence). The rearrangement joins TRBV20-1 to TRBJ2-7; a weak D match, TRBD1 (8 bases). The sample consisted of peripheral blood mononuclear cells. This TCR derives from a human donor with common variable immunodeficiency. The CDR3 reads CSARDRWGGPYEQYF. The CDR3 bases that were read are TGCAGTGCCAGGGACAGGTGGGGGGGGCCCTACGAG.